This T cell receptor (beta chain) was found in a study of T cells in Graves' hyperthyroidism and ophthalmopathy. Trimming shortened V by 9 bases and J by 2 bases, and 13 bases separated the two germline ends. This CDR3 comprises 13 residues. There were TCR beta CDR3 regions amplified from RNA transcripts. HTBI primers were used for first-round RT-PCR of the TCR CDR3. Via MiXCR, TCRdb re-called the multiplex PCR reads, giving one row per CDR3 protein. The sample carries hundreds of thousands of distinct CDR3 sequences, approximately 24% recorded once. The clonotype originates from a woman aged 25 to 39 with Graves' ophthalmopathy. The sample was blood. The chain recombines TRBV12-3 or TRBV12-4 with TRBJ1-1; maybe TRBD1 (5 bases). In DNA form, the CDR3 reads TGTGCCAGTAGAGACAGACCCAACACTGAAGCTTTCTTT. Amino acids: CASRDRPNTEAFF.